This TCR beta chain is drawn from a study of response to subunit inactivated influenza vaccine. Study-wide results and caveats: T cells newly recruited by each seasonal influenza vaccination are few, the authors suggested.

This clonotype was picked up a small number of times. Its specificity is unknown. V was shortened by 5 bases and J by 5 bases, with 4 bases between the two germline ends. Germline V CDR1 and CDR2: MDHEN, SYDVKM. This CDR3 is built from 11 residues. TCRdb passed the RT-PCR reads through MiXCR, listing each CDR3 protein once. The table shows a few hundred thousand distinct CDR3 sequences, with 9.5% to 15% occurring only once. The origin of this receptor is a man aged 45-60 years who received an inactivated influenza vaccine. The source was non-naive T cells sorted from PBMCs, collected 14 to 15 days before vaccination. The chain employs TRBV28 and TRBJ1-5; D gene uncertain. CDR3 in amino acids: CASSTYQPQHF. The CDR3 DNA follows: TGTGCCAGCAGTACGTATCAGCCCCAGCATTTT.